Below, 21 T cell receptor beta chains from the same sample are listed, as sequenced in a study of control samples from healthy donors and cancer patients. Sequencing used immunoSEQ multiplex PCR; TCRdb keeps in-frame clones, though not all of them. This repertoire shows 170,000 or so clones, 90% to 95% found once; its top ten account for more than 1.1%. The specimen was blood. These receptor sequences come from a man aged 18 to 29 in good health.

The chain uses TRBV7-3 and TRBJ2-3; 16 bases match TRBD2. Losses at the gene ends were 5 bases for V and 5 bases for J; bases not matched to a gene: 13. Germline loops: CDR1 SGHTA, CDR2 FQGTGA. The CDR3 contains 19 residues. The CDR3 DNA is TGTGCCAGCAGCCCGGGACTAGCGGGGGGGCCAGGGTACGGAGATACGCAGTATTTT. It translates to CASSPGLAGGPGYGDTQYF.

The V call is TRBV21-1, the J call TRBJ2-1; the D call TRBD2 from the table was never checked on the DNA. TRBV21-1 is annotated as a pseudogene. This CDR3 contains 15 residues. The CDR3 DNA follows: TGTGCCAGCAGCGACCCAAATCGGGGAGGCAATGAGCAGTTCTTC. Its translation is CASSDPNRGGNEQFF.

The chain recombines TRBV21-1 with TRBJ2-1; the table's TRBD1 call for D was not verified on the DNA. TRBV21-1 is marked as a pseudogene. This CDR3 is built from 11 residues. The CDR3 sequence: CASPEAGRRFF. The CDR3 DNA follows: TGTGCCAGCCCTGAAGCAGGTCGGCGGTTCTTC.

V and J are TRBV5-4 and TRBJ2-5; D is perhaps TRBD2 (5 bases). CDR1 is SGHNT and CDR2 is YYREEE in the germline V gene (reference sequence). The CDR3 loop spans 14 amino acids. V lost 4 bases, J lost 5 bases, and 15 bases lay in between. In nucleotides, the CDR3 is TGTGCCAGCAGCGCAGCCCGGTCGGGGGAGACCCAGTACTTC. Encoded protein: CASSAARSGETQYF. The whole variable domain, remainder taken from reference TRBV5-4 and TRBJ2-5, is ETGVTQSPTHLIKTRGQQVTLRCSSQSGHNTVSWYQQALGQGPQFIFQYYREEENGRGNFPPRFSGLQFPNYSSELNVNALELDDSALYLCASSAARSGETQYFGPGTRLLVL.

The J gene is TRBJ2-3, the V gene TRBV12-5, with TRBD2 matching over 7 bases. Trimming cost V 1 base and J 0 bases; bases outside gene matches: 10. This CDR3 comprises 18 residues. Germline V CDR1 and CDR2: LGHNT, FRNRAP. In nucleotides, the CDR3 is TGTGCTAGTGGTTTGGGCCCCGGGGGGAGGGTGAGCACAGATACGCAGTATTTT. Protein sequence: CASGLGPGGRVSTDTQYF.

This clone was recorded only once. V and J are TRBV2 and TRBJ1-1, with D possibly being TRBD1 (5 bases). CDR1 and CDR2 (germline): SNHLY, FYNNEI. This CDR3 comprises 15 residues. Trimming stripped 0 bases from V and 5 bases from J, with 13 bases between. The CDR3 here is CASSEAIQGRTEAFF. DNA of the CDR3: TGTGCCAGCAGTGAAGCTATTCAGGGTCGGACTGAAGCTTTCTTT.

V is TRBV7-2 and J is TRBJ2-2; tentatively, D is TRBD1 (5 bases). V was pared by 1 base and J by 4 bases, with 13 bases between. The CDR3 sequence is 16 residues long. Germline V gives CDR1 SGHTA, CDR2 FQGNSA. The CDR3 protein is CASSLGGSHSTGELFF. CDR3 nucleotide sequence: TGTGCCAGCAGCTTAGGGGGCAGCCACTCCACCGGGGAGCTGTTTTTT.

The CDR3: CASSPPVGGGPSYEQYF. CDR3 in DNA: TGTGCCAGCTCACCACCGGTCGGAGGGGGTCCGTCCTACGAGCAGTACTTC. The J gene is TRBJ2-7, the V gene TRBV18; D possibly uses TRBD1 or TRBD2 (6 bases each). V lost 0 bases to trimming and J lost 1 base, with 16 bases between them. Looked up from germline, CDR1 is KGHSH and CDR2 is LQKENI. The CDR3 is 17 amino acids.

In its sample, this clone was seen once. The V gene is TRBV5-8, the J gene TRBJ2-3; D possibly uses TRBD1 or TRBD2 (5 bases each). The germline CDR1 and CDR2 sequences are SGHTS and YDEGEE. V gave up 0 bases and J gave up 5 bases, with 10 bases separating them. There are 14 residues in the CDR3. Here the CDR3 DNA reads TGTGCCAGCAGCTTGGGGGGGAACGGAGATACGCAGTATTTT. The encoded protein is CASSLGGNGDTQYF.

The J gene is TRBJ1-5, the V gene TRBV2, with 8 bases lining up with TRBD1. V shed 7 bases and J 7 bases; nucleotides not matched to a gene: 6. The length of the CDR3 is 13 residues. Germline V gene sequence: CDR1 SNHLY, CDR2 FYNNEI. CDR3 sequence reads: CASIGQGGQPQHF. For the CDR3, the DNA is TGTGCCAGCATAGGACAGGGTGGCCAGCCCCAGCATTTT.

Here the CDR3 reads CASSQDLTGELFF. The DNA for the CDR3 is TGTGCCAGCAGCCAAGATCTGACCGGGGAGCTGTTTTTT. The V call is TRBV7-9, the J call TRBJ2-2; D is ambiguous. V lost 5 bases, J lost 5 bases, and 9 bases lay in between. Per the germline V gene, CDR1 is SEHNR and CDR2 is FQNEAQ (reference sequence). The CDR3 totals 13 residues.

The rearrangement links TRBV7-2 to TRBJ2-5; possibly TRBD2 for D (6 bases). The germline CDR1 and CDR2 sequences are SGHTA and FQGNSA. This CDR3 is built from 14 residues. V lost 5 bases, J lost 1 base, and 11 bases lay in between. CDR3 bases: TGTGCCAGCAGCCTCGGACTAACCCAAGAGACCCAGTACTTC. It yields the protein CASSLGLTQETQYF. The complete variable domain, with remaining parts taken from reference TRBV7-2 and TRBJ2-5, reads GAGVSQSPSNKVTEKGKDVELRCDPISGHTALYWYRQSLGQGLEFLIYFQGNSAPDKSGLPSDRFSAERTGGSVSTLTIQRTQQEDSAVYLCASSLGLTQETQYFGPGTRLLVL.

V and J are TRBV6-5 and TRBJ2-4; no firm D call. This CDR3 is 16 amino acids long. Deletions cut 0 bases from V and 2 bases from J, with 11 bases between. Germline CDR1 is MNHEY and CDR2 is SVGAGI. The DNA for the CDR3 is TGTGCCAGCAGTTACTCGAGCAAAAAGCCCAAAAACATTCAGTACTTC. Its protein is CASSYSSKKPKNIQYF.

V gene TRBV3-1 (or the pseudogene TRBV3-2) combines with J gene TRBJ2-3; 7 bases match TRBD1. Losses at the gene ends were 1 base for V and 0 bases for J; bases not matched to a gene: 4. The germline V gene encodes CDR1 LGHDT and CDR2 YNNKEL (reference sequence). The CDR3 loop spans 16 amino acids. CDR3 loop: CASSQVWGQSTDTQYF. The CDR3 region has the DNA TGTGCCAGCAGCCAAGTATGGGGACAGAGCACAGATACGCAGTATTTT.

V is TRBV19 and J is TRBJ1-2, with D perhaps matching TRBD1 (5 bases). This CDR3 has 13 amino acids. The germline V and J ends were trimmed by 3 bases and 4 bases, with 9 bases remaining between them. Per germline, CDR1 LNHDA and CDR2 SQIVND (reference sequence). The CDR3 loop is CASSMGGSYGYTF. The CDR3 DNA reads TGTGCCAGTAGTATGGGGGGGAGCTATGGCTACACCTTC.

CDR3 sequence reads: CASSLGTNYGYTF. Written as DNA, the CDR3 is TGTGCCAGCAGCTTAGGGACTAACTATGGCTACACCTTC. The chain couples TRBV7-9 to TRBJ1-2; D call uncertain. CDR1 and CDR2 (germline): SEHNR, FQNEAQ (reference sequence). Trimming took off 1 base at V and 0 bases at J, with 3 bases between the two ends. The CDR3 covers 13 residues. Complete variable domain (other parts from reference TRBV7-9 and TRBJ1-2): DTGVSQNPRHKITKRGQNVTFRCDPISEHNRLYWYRQTLGQGPEFLTYFQNEAQLEKSRLLSDRFSAERPKGSFSTLEIQRTEQGDSAMYLCASSLGTNYGYTFGSGTRLTVV.

The count of this clone is one. The chain combines TRBV5-1 with TRBJ2-3; a weak D match, TRBD2 (6 bases). Germline-derived CDR1 and CDR2 are SGHRS and YFSETQ. CDR3 size: 14 residues. The V and J ends lost 0 bases and 6 bases respectively, with 11 bases between them. CDR3 protein: CASSLGPGEDTQYF. As DNA, the CDR3 is TGCGCCAGCAGCTTGGGTCCGGGGGAGGATACGCAGTATTTT.

The rearrangement links TRBV5-5 to TRBJ2-1; D possibly matches TRBD1 or TRBD2 (6 bases each). Germline V gives CDR1 SGHKS, CDR2 YYEKEE (reference sequence). Trimming left V 4 bases short and J 4 bases short, with 15 bases between. This CDR3 has 15 residues. CDR3 coding DNA: TGTGCCAGCAGCCGGGGGCAGGGGAATTACAATGAGCAGTTCTTC. Translated, it gives CASSRGQGNYNEQFF. The entire variable domain, with the rest obtained from reference TRBV5-5 and TRBJ2-1, is as follows: DAGVTQSPTHLIKTRGQQVTLRCSPISGHKSVSWYQQVLGQGPQFIFQYYEKEERGRGNFPDRFSARQFPNYSSELNVNALLLGDSALYLCASSRGQGNYNEQFFGPGTRLTVL.

The V call is TRBV12-3 or TRBV12-4, the J call TRBJ1-6, with a weak D call TRBD1 (6 bases). The CDR3 has 13 amino acids. Trimming took 10 bases from V and 10 from J, leaving 17 bases between them. In DNA, the CDR3 is TGTGCCACCAATAAGGGGGGGTCCTCACCCCTCCACTTT. It translates to CATNKGGSSPLHF.

The chain is built from TRBV5-8 and TRBJ2-7, with D tentatively TRBD2 (6 bases). The CDR3 has 14 amino acids. Trimming removed 3 bases at V and 2 bases at J, with 12 bases between. Germline assignment: CDR1 SGHTS and CDR2 YDEGEE. CDR3 in amino acids: CASSWGTAAYEQYF. The CDR3 DNA follows: TGTGCCAGCAGCTGGGGGACTGCAGCCTACGAGCAGTACTTC.

This rearrangement joins TRBV5-6 to TRBJ2-2; the match to TRBD1 covers 10 bases. CDR1 and CDR2 from the germline V gene are SGHDT and YYEEEE. The V gene end was trimmed by 4 bases and the J gene end by 6 bases; junction bases not matched to a gene: 15. The CDR3 spans 18 residues. The CDR3 coding sequence is TGTGCCAGCAGCCCACCGACAGGGGGCCCCGCGTTCGCCGGGGAGCTGTTTTTT. This encodes CASSPPTGGPAFAGELFF.